Listed below are T cell receptor beta chains from one sample, sequenced in a study of blood T cell repertoires in COVID-19. Method: immunoSEQ multiplex PCR; TCRdb's copy keeps in-frame clones and lacks some. Of about 230,000 clones listed, approximately 80% are singletons. Input material: PBMCs or T cells enriched from blood (not recorded which). The receptors originated from a man aged 60-69 years who had recovered from COVID-19. Both conserved end residues are part of each CDR3. The D gene is left open where the match is weak. Clone size is shown for a subset of rows, as once, few, many or a class of expanded clone.

>NA|TRBV11-1|TRBJ1-3|NA
CASSLGGGDGNTIYF
TGTGCCAGCAGCTTAGGAGGAGGGGACGGAAACACCATATATTTT
>NA|TRBV5-4|TRBJ1-4|TRBD1
CASSQTGVREKLFF
TGTGCCAGCAGCCAGACAGGGGTTCGGGAAAAACTGTTTTTT
>NA|TRBV25-1|TRBJ1-1|TRBD1
CASTSTGGQAFF
TGTGCCAGCACCTCGACAGGGGGCCAAGCTTTCTTT
>NA|TRBV6-2/TRBV6-3|TRBJ1-6|TRBD1
CASGRDRENSPLHF
TGTGCCAGCGGCCGGGACAGGGAGAATTCACCCCTCCACTTT
>NA|TRBV29-1|TRBJ2-7|NA
CSVTQGTYEQYF
TGCAGCGTAACACAGGGGACTTACGAGCAGTACTTC
>NA|TRBV15|TRBJ2-7|TRBD2
CATSEPGLVYEQYF
TGTGCCACCAGCGAGCCGGGACTAGTCTACGAGCAGTACTTC
>NA|TRBV5-1|TRBJ2-2|NA
CASSITGELFF
TGCGCCAGCAGCATAACCGGGGAGCTGTTTTTT
>NA|TRBV11-3|TRBJ1-3|NA
CASSFYGQSGNTIYF
TGTGCCAGCAGCTTCTACGGACAGTCTGGAAACACCATATATTTT
>NA|TRBV3-1/TRBV3-2|TRBJ1-1|NA
CASSHQNTEAFF
TGTGCCAGCAGCCACCAGAACACTGAAGCTTTCTTT
>NA|TRBV5-5|TRBJ1-4|NA
CASSFAGGADEKLFF
TGTGCCAGCAGCTTTGCTGGGGGCGCCGATGAAAAACTGTTTTTT
>NA|TRBV24-1|TRBJ2-3|NA
CATSGQGADTQYF
TGTGCCACCAGTGGGCAGGGTGCAGATACGCAGTATTTT
>NA|TRBV5-1|TRBJ2-7|TRBD1
CASSPDRGHEQYF
TGCGCCAGCAGCCCGGACAGGGGACACGAGCAGTACTTC
>NA|TRBV4-2|TRBJ2-1|TRBD1
CASSQVRGHSYNEQFF
TGTGCCAGCAGCCAAGTCAGGGGGCATTCCTACAATGAGCAGTTCTTC
>NA|TRBV5-1|TRBJ2-2|NA
CASSFDRMNTGELFF
TGCGCCAGCAGCTTCGACAGGATGAACACCGGGGAGCTGTTTTTT
>once|TRBV7-2|TRBJ2-7|NA
CASSLEVRAYEQYF
TGTGCCAGCAGCTTAGAGGTCAGGGCCTACGAGCAGTACTTC